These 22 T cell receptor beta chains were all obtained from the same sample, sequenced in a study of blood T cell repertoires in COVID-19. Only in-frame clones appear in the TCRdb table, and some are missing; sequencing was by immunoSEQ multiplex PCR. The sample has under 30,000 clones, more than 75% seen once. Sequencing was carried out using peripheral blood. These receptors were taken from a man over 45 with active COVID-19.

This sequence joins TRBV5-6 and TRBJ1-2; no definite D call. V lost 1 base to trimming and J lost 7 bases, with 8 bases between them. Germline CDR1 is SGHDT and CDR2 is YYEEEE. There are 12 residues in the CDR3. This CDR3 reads CASSLQFSGYTF. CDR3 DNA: TGTGCCAGCAGCTTGCAGTTCAGTGGCTACACCTTC.

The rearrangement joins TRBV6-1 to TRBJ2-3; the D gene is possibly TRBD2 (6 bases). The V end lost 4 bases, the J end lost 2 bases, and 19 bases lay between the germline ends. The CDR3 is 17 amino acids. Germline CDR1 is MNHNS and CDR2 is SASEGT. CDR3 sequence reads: CASSAWIWGEYTDTQYF. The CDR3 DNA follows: TGTGCCAGCAGTGCTTGGATATGGGGGGAGTACACAGATACGCAGTATTTT.

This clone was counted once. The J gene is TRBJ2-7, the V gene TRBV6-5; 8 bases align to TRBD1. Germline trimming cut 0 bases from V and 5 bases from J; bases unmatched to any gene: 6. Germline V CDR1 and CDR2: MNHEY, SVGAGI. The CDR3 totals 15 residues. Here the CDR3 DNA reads TGTGCCAGCAGTTACTCGAGGACAGGGCAGAACGAGCAGTACTTC. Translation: CASSYSRTGQNEQYF.

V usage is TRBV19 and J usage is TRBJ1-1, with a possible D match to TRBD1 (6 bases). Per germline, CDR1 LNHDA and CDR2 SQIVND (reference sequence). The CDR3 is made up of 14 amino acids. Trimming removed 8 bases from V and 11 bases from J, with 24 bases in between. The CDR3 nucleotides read TGTGCCAGTTCCCAGAGAGGTGGAGCAGGGGAGGCTTTCTTT. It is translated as CASSQRGGAGEAFF.

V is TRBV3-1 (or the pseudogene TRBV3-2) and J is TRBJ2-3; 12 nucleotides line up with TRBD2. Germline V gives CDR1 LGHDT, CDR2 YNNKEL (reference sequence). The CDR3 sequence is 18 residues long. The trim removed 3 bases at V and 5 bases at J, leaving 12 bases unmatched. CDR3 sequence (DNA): TGTGCCAGCAGCCATCAGACTAGCGGGAGCGTAACCCGAGATACGCAGTATTTT. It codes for CASSHQTSGSVTRDTQYF.

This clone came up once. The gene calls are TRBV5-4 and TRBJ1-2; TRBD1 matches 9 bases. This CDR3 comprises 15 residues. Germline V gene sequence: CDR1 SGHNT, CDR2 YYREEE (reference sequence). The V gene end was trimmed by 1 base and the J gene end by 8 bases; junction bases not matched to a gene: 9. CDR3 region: CASSLTGTGYRGYTF. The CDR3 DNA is TGTGCCAGCAGCTTGACCGGGACAGGGTATCGCGGCTACACCTTC.

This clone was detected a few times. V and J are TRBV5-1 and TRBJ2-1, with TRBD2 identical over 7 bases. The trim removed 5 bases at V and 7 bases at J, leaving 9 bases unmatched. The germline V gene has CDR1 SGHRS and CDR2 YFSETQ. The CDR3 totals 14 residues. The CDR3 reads CASRIGLGRNEQFF. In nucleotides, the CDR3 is TGCGCCAGCAGGATAGGTCTCGGGAGGAATGAGCAGTTCTTC.

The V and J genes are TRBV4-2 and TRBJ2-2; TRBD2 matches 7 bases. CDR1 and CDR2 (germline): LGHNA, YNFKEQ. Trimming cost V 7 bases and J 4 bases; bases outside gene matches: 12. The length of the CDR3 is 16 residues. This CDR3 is CASTPGSGTVTGELFF. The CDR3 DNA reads TGTGCCAGCACCCCCGGGAGCGGGACGGTCACCGGGGAGCTGTTTTTT.

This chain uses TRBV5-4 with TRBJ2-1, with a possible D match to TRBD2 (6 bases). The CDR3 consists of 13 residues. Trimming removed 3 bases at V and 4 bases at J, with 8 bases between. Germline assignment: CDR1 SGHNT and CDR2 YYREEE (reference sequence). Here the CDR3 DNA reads TGTGCCAGCAGCTCCGGGACTTACAATGAGCAGTTCTTC. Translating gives CASSSGTYNEQFF.

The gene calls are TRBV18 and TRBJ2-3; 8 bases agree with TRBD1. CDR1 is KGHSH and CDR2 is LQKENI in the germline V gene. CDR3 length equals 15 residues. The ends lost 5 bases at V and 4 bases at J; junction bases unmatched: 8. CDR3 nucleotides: TGTGCCAGCTCAGATGTGGGACAGGCCGCAGATACGCAGTATTTT. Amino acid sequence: CASSDVGQAADTQYF.

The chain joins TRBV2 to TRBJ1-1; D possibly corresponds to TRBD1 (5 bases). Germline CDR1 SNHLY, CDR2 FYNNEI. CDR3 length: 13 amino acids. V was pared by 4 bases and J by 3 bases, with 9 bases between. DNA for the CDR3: TGTGCCAGCAGTGCAACAGGTGACACTGAAGCTTTCTTT. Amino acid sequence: CASSATGDTEAFF.

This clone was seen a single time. CDR3 sequence reads: CATSREGLAGARRNEQFF. The CDR3, as DNA: TGTGCCACCAGCAGAGAGGGACTAGCGGGAGCGAGACGCAATGAGCAGTTCTTC. The rearrangement joins TRBV15 to TRBJ2-1; 14 bases map to TRBD2. This CDR3 contains 18 residues. V trimming: 0 bases; J trimming: 6 bases; junction bases outside the gene matches: 7. The germline V gene has CDR1 LNHNV and CDR2 YYDKDF (reference sequence).

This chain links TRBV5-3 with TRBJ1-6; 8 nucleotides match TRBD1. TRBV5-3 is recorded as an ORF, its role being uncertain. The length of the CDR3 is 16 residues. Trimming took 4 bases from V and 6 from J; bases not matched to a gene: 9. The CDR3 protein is CARSKRQGSRNSPLHF. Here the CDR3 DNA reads TGTGCCAGAAGCAAGCGACAGGGGAGCCGTAATTCACCCCTCCACTTT.

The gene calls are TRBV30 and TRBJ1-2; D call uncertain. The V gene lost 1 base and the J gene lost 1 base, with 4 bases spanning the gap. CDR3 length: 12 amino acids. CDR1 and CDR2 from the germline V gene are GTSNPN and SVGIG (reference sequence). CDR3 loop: CAWSDGNYGYTF. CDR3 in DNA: TGTGCCTGGAGTGACGGTAACTATGGCTACACCTTC.

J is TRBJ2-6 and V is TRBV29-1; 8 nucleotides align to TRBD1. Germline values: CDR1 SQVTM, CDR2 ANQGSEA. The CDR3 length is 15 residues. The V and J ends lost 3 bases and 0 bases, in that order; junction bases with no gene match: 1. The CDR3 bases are TGCAGCGTTGAGACAGGGGACTCTGGGGCCAACGTCCTGACTTTC. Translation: CSVETGDSGANVLTF.

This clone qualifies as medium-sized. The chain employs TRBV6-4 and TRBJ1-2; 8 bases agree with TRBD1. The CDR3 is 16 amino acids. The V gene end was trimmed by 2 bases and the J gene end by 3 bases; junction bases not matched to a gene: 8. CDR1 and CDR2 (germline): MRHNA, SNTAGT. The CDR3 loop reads CASSDDPGQGYYGYTF. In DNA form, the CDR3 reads TGTGCCAGCAGTGACGATCCAGGACAGGGTTACTATGGCTACACCTTC.

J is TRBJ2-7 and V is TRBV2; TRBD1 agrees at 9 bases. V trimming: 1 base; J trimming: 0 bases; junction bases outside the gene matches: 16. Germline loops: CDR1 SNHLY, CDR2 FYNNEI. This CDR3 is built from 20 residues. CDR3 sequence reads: CASSEGVLQGARGTSYEQYF. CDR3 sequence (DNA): TGTGCCAGCAGTGAAGGGGTGCTACAGGGGGCTAGAGGGACCTCCTACGAGCAGTACTTC.

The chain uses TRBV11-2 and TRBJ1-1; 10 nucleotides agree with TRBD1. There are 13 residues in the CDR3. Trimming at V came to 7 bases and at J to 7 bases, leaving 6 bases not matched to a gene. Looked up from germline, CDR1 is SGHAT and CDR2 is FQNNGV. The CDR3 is CASNRDRGGEAFF. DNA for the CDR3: TGTGCCAGCAACCGGGACAGGGGTGGTGAAGCTTTCTTT. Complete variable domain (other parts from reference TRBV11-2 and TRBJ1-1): EAGVAQSPRYKIIEKRQSVAFWCNPISGHATLYWYQQILGQGPKLLIQFQNNGVVDDSQLPKDRFSAERLKGVDSTLKIQPAKLEDSAVYLCASNRDRGGEAFFGQGTRLTVV.

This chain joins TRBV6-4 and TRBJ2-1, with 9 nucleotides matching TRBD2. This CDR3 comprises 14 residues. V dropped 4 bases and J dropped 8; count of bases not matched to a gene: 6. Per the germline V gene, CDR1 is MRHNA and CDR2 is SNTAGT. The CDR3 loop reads CASSGGTSFDEQFF. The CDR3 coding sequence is TGTGCCAGCAGTGGGGGGACTAGCTTCGATGAGCAGTTCTTC.

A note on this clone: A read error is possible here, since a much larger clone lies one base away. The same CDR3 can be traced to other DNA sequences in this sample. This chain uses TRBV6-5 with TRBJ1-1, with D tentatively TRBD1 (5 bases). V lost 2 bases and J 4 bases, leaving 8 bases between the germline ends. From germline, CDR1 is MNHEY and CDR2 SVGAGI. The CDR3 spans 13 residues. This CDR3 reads CASSYRQGTEAFF. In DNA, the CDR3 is TGTGCCAGCAGTTACCGTCAGGGCACTGAAGCTTTCTTT.

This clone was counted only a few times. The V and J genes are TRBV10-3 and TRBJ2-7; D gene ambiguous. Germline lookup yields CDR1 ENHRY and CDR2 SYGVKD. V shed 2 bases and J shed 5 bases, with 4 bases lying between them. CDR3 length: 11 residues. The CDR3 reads CAISETHEQYF. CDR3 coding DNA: TGTGCCATCAGTGAGACTCACGAGCAGTACTTC.

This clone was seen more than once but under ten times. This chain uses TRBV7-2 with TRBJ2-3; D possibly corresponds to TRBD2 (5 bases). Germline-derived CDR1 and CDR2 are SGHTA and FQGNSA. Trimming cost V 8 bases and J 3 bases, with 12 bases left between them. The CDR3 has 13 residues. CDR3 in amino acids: CASARPGTDTQYF. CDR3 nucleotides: TGTGCCAGCGCCCGACCGGGGACAGATACGCAGTATTTT.